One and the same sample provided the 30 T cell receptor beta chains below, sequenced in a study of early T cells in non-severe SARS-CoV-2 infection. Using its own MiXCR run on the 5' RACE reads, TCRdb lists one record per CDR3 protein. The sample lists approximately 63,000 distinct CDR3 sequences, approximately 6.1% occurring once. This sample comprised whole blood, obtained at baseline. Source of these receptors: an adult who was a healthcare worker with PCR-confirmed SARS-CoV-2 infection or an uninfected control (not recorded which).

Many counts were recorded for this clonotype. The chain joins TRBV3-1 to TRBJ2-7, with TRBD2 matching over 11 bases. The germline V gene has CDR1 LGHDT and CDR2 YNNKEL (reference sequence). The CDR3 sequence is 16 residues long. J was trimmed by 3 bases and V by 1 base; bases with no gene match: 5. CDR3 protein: CASSQAGTSGVYEQYF. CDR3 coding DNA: TGTGCCAGCAGCCAAGCTGGGACTAGCGGAGTCTACGAGCAGTACTTC.

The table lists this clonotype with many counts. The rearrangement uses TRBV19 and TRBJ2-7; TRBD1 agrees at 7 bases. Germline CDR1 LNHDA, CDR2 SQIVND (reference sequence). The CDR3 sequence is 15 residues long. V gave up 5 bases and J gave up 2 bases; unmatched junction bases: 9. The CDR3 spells CASSLSTQGAYEQYF. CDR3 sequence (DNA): TGTGCCAGTAGTCTATCAACCCAGGGGGCCTACGAGCAGTACTTC.

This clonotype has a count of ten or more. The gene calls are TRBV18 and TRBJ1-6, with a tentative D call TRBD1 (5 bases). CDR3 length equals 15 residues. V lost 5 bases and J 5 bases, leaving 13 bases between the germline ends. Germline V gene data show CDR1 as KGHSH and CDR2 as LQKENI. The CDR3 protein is CASSLFPGNNSPLHF. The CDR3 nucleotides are TGTGCCAGCTCATTATTTCCAGGGAATAATTCACCCCTCCACTTT.

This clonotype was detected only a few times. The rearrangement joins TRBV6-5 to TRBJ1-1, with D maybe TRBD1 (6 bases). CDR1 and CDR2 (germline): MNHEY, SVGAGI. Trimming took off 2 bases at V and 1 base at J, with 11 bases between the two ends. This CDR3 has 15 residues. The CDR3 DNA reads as TGTGCCAGCAGTTACACGGACAGAGGGAACACTGAAGCTTTCTTT. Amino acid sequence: CASSYTDRGNTEAFF.

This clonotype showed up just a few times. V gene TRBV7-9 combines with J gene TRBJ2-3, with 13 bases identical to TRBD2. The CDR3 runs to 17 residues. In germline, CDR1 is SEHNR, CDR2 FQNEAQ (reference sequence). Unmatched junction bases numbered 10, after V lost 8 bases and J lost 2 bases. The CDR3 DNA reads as TGTGCCAGCTTACATGACGGGACTAGCGGGATCACAGATACGCAGTATTTT. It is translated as CASLHDGTSGITDTQYF.

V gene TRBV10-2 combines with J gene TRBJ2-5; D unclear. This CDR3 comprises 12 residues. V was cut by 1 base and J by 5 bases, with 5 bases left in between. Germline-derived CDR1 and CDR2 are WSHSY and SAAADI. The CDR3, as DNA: TGCGCCAGCAGTGAGTGGCTGGAGACCCAGTACTTC. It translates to CASSEWLETQYF.

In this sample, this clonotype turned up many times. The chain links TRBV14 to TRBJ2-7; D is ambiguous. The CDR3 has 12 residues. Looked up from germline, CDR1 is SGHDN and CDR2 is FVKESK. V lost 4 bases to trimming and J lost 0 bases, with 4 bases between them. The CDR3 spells CASSPHSYEQYF. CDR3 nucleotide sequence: TGTGCCAGCAGCCCCCACTCCTACGAGCAGTACTTC.

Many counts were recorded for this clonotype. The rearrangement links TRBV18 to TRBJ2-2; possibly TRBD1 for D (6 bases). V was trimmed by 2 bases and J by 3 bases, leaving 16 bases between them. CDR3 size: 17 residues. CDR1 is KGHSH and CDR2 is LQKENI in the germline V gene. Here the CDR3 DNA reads TGTGCCAGCTCACCAATTCCAGGGGAACGTGACACCGGGGAGCTGTTTTTT. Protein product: CASSPIPGERDTGELFF.

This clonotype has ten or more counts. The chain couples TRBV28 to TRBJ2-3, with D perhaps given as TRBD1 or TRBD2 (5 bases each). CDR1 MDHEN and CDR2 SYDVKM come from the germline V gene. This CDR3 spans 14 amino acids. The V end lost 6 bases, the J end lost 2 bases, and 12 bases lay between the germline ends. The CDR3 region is CASRWGSHTDTQYF. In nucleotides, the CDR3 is TGTGCCAGCAGGTGGGGGAGCCACACAGATACGCAGTATTTT.

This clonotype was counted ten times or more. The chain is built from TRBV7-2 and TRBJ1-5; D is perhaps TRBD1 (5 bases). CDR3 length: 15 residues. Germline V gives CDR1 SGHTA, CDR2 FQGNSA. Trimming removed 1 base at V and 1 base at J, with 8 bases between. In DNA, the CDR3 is TGTGCCAGCAGCTTAGGGCCAGGGAGCAATCAGCCCCAGCATTTT. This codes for CASSLGPGSNQPQHF.

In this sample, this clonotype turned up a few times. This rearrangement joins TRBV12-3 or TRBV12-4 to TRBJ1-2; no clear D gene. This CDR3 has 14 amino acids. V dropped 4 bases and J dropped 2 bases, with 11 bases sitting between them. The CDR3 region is CASSSRALNYGYTF. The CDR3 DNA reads TGTGCCAGCAGTTCCAGAGCTTTAAACTATGGCTACACCTTC.

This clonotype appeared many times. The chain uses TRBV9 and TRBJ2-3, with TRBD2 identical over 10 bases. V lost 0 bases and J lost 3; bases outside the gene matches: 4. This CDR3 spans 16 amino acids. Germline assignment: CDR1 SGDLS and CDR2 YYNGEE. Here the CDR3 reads CASSVAGAGGTDTQYF. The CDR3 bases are TGTGCCAGCAGCGTAGCTGGAGCGGGAGGGACAGATACGCAGTATTTT. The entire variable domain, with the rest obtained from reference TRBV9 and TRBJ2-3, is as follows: DSGVTQTPKHLITATGQRVTLRCSPRSGDLSVYWYQQSLDQGLQFLIQYYNGEERAKGNILERFSAQQFPDLHSELNLSSLELGDSALYFCASSVAGAGGTDTQYFGPGTRLTVL.

CDR3 nucleotides: TGCAGTGCTAGAGACCAGTCCCTAATTTATGGCTACACCTTC. It codes for CSARDQSLIYGYTF. This sequence joins TRBV20-1 and TRBJ1-2; D gene ambiguous. The ends were cut back, 0 bases at V and 5 bases at J, with 13 bases in the middle. The CDR3 contains 14 residues. Germline CDR1 and CDR2: DFQATT and SNEGSKA (reference sequence).

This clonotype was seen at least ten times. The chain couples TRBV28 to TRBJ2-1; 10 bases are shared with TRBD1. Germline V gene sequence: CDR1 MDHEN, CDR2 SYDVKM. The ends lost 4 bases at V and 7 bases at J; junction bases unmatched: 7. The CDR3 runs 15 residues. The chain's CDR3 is CASSSTGTGENEQFF. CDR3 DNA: TGTGCCAGCAGTTCCACCGGGACAGGGGAGAATGAGCAGTTCTTC.

CDR3 coding DNA: TGTGCCAGCAGCCCCCCCAGGGGCAATGAGCAGTTCTTC. Its translation is CASSPPRGNEQFF. The chain couples TRBV5-4 to TRBJ2-1; a weak D match, TRBD1 (6 bases). The CDR3 covers 13 residues. Trimming removed 4 bases at V and 6 bases at J, with 11 bases between. Germline CDR1 reads SGHNT; CDR2 reads YYREEE (reference sequence).

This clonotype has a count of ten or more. The CDR3: CASSLASGKNTQYF. As DNA, the CDR3 is TGTGCCAGCAGTTTGGCTAGCGGGAAAAATACGCAGTATTTT. This chain connects TRBV28 to TRBJ2-3; 9 bases are a match to TRBD2. Germline-derived CDR1 and CDR2 are MDHEN and SYDVKM. Unmatched junction bases numbered 5, after V lost 3 bases and J lost 7 bases. The CDR3 has 14 amino acids.

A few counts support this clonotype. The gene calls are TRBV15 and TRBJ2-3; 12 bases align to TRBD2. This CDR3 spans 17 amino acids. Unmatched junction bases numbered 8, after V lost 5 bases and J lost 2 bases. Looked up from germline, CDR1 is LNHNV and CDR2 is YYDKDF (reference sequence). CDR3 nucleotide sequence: TGTGCCACCAGCGCTCTGACTAGCGGGGGCAACACAGATACGCAGTATTTT. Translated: CATSALTSGGNTDTQYF.

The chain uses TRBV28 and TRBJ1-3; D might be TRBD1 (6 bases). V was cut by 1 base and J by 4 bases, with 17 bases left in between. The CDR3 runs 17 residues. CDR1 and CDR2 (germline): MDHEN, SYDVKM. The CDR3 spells CASSLLGQQMGGNTIYF. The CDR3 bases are TGTGCCAGCAGTTTATTGGGACAACAAATGGGAGGAAACACCATATATTTT.

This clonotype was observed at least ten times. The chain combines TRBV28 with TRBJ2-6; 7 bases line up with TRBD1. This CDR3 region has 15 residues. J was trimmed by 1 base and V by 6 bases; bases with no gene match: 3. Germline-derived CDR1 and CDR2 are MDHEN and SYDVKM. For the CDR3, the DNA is TGTGCCAGCAGCCTACAGGGGTCTGGGGCCAACGTCCTGACTTTC. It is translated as CASSLQGSGANVLTF.

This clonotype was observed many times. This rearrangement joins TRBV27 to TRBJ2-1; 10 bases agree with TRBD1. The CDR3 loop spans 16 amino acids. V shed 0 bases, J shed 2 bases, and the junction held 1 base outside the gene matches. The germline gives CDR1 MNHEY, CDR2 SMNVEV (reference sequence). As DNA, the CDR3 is TGTGCCAGCAGTTTATCCGGACAGGGGGCCTACAATGAGCAGTTCTTC. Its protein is CASSLSGQGAYNEQFF.

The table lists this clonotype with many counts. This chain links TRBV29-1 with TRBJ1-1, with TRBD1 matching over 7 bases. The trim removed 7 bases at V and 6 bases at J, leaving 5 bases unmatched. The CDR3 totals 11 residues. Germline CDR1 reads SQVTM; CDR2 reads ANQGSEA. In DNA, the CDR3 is TGCAGCGGACAGGGAGGGGCTGAAGCTTTCTTT. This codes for CSGQGGAEAFF.

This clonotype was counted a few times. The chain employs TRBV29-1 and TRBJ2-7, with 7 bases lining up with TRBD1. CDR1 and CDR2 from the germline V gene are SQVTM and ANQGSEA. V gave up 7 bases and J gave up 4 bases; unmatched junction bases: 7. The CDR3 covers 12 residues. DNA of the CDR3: TGCAGCGCCCGGGACAGACCTTACGAGCAGTACTTC. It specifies CSARDRPYEQYF.

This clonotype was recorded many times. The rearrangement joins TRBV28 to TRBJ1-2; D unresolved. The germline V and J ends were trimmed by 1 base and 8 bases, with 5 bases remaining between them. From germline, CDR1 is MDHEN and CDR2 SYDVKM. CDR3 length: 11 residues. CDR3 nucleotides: TGTGCCAGCAGTTTATATGAGGGCTACACCTTC. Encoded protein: CASSLYEGYTF.

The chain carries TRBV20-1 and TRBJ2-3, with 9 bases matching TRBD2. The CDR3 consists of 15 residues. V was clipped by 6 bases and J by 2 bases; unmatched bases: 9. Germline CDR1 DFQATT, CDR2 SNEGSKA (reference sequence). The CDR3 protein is CSAGSLAGFTDTQYF. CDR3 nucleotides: TGCAGTGCCGGCAGTCTAGCGGGGTTCACAGATACGCAGTATTTT.

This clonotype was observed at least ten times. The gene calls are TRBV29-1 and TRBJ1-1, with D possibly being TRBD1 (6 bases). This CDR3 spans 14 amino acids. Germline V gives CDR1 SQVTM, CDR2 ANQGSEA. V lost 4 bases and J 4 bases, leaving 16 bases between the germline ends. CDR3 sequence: CSVGSGGGITEAFF. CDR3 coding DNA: TGCAGCGTTGGCTCAGGAGGGGGTATCACTGAAGCTTTCTTT.

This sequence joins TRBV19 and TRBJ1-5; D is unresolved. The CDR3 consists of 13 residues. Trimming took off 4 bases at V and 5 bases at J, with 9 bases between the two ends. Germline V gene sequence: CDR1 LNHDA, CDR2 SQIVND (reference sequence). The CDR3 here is CASSKFSDQPQHF. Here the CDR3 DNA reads TGTGCCAGTAGTAAGTTCAGCGATCAGCCCCAGCATTTT.

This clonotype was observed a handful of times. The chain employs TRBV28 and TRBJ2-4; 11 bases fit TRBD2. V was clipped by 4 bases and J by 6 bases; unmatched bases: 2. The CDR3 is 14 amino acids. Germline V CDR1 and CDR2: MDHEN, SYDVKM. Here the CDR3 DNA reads TGTGCCAGCAGTTCCGGGACTAGCGGAAACATTCAGTACTTC. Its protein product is CASSSGTSGNIQYF.

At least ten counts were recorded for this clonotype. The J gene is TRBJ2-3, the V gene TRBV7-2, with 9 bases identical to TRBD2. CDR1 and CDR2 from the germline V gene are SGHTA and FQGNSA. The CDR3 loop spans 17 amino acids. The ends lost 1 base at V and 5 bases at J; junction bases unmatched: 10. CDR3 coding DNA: TGTGCCAGCAGCTTAGGGCGCAGCGGGAGGTTTGGAGATACGCAGTATTTT. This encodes CASSLGRSGRFGDTQYF.

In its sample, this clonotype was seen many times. The CDR3 region is CSARPSPDEQYF. In nucleotides, the CDR3 is TGCAGCGCACGGCCCTCTCCCGACGAGCAGTACTTC. The chain combines TRBV29-1 with TRBJ2-7; unclear D gene. V was pared by 7 bases and J by 5 bases, with 15 bases between. The CDR3 runs 12 residues. Germline V gives CDR1 SQVTM, CDR2 ANQGSEA.

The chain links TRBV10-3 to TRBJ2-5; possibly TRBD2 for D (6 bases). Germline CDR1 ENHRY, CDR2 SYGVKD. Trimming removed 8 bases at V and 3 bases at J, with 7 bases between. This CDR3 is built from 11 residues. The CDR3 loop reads CAIGEEETQYF. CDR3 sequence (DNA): TGTGCCATCGGGGAGGAAGAGACCCAGTACTTC.